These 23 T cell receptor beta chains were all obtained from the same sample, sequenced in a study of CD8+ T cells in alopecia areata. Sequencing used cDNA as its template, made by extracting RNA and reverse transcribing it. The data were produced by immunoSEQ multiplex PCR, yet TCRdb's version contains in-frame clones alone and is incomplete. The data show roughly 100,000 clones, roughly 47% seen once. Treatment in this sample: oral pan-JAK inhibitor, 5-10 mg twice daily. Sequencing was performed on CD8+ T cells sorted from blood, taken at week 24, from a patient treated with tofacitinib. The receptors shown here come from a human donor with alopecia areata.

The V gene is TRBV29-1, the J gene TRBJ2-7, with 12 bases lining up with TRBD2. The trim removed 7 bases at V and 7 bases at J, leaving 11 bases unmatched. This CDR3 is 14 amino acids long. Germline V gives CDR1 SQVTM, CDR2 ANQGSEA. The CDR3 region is CSARATSGSGEQYF. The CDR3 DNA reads TGCAGCGCCCGGGCGACTAGCGGGAGTGGTGAGCAGTACTTC.

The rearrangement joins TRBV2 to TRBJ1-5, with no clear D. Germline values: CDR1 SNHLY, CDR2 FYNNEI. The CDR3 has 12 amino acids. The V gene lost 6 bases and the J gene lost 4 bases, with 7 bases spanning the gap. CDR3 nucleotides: TGTGCCAGCAGCCACGGGAATCAGCCCCAGCATTTT. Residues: CASSHGNQPQHF. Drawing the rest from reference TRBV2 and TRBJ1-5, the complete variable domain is EPEVTQTPSHQVTQMGQEVILRCVPISNHLYFYWYRQILGQKVEFLVSFYNNEISEKSEIFDDQFSVERPDGSNFTLKIRSTKLEDSAMYFCASSHGNQPQHFGDGTRLSIL.

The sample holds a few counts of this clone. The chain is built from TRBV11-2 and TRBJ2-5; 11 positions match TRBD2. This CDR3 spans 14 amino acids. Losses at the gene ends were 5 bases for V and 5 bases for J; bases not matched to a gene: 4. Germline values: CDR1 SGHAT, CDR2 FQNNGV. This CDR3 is CASSNSGRVETQYF. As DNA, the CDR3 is TGTGCCAGCAGCAATAGCGGGAGGGTGGAGACCCAGTACTTC.

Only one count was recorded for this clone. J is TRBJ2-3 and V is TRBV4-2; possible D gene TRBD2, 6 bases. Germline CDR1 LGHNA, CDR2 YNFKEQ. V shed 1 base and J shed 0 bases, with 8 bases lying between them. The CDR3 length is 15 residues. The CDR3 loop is CASSQGLASTDTQYF. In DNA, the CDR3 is TGTGCCAGCAGCCAAGGGCTAGCGAGCACAGATACGCAGTATTTT.

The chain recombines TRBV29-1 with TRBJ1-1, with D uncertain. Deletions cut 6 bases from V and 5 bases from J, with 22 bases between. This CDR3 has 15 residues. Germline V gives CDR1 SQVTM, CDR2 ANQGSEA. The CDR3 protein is CSVNGEGSVGTEAFF. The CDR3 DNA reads TGCAGCGTAAACGGGGAGGGTTCGGTGGGGACTGAAGCTTTCTTT. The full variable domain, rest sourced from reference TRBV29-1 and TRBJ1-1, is SAVISQKPSRDICQRGTSLTIQCQVDSQVTMMFWYRQQPGQSLTLIATANQGSEATYESGFVIDKFPISRPNLTFSTLTVSNMSPEDSSIYLCSVNGEGSVGTEAFFGQGTRLTVV.

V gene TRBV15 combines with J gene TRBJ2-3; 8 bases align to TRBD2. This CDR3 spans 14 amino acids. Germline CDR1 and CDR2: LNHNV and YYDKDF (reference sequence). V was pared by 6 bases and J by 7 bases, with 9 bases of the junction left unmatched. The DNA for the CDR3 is TGTGCCACCAGTGCAGCGGGGGCTTCGAATACGCAGTATTTT. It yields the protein CATSAAGASNTQYF.

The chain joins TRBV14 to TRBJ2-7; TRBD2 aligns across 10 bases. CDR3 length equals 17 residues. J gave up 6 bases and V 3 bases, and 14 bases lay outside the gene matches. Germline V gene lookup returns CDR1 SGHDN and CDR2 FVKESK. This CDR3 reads CASSQHRGASGSAEQYF. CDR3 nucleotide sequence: TGTGCCAGCAGCCAGCACAGGGGGGCTAGCGGGAGTGCCGAGCAGTACTTC.

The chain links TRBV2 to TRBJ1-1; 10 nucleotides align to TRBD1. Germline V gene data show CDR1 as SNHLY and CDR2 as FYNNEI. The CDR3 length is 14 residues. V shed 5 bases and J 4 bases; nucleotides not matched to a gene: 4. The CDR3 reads CASSTGQGSTEAFF. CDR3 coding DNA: TGTGCCAGCAGTACGGGACAGGGGAGCACTGAAGCTTTCTTT.

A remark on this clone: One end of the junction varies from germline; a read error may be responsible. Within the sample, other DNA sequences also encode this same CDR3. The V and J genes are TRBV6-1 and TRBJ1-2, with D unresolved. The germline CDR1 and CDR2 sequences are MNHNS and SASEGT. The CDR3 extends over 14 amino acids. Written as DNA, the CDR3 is TGTGCCAGCAAGGAGCAAGGGCCTCACTATGGTTACACCTTC. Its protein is CASKEQGPHYGYTF.

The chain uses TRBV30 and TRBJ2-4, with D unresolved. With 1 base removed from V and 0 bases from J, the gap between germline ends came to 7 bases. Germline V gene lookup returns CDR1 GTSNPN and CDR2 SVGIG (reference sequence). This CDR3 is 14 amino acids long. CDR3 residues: CAWSDGLAKNIQYF. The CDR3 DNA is TGTGCCTGGAGTGACGGTTTAGCCAAAAACATTCAGTACTTC.

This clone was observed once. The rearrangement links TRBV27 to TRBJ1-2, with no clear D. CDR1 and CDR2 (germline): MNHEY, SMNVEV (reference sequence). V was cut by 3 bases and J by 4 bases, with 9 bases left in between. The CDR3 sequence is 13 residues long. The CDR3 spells CASSFSRSYGYTF. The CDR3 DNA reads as TGTGCCAGCAGTTTTTCCAGGAGCTATGGCTACACCTTC.

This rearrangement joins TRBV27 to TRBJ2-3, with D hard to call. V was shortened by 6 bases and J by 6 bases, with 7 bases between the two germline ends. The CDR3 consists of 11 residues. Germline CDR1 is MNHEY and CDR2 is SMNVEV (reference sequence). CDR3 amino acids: CASRDYDTQYF. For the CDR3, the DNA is TGTGCCAGCAGAGATTATGATACGCAGTATTTT.

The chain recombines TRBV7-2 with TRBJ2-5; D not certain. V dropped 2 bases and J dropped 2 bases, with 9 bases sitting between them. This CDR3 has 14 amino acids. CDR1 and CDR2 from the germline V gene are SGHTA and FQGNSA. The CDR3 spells CASSLWSEQETQYF. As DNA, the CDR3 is TGTGCCAGCAGCTTATGGTCCGAGCAAGAGACCCAGTACTTC.

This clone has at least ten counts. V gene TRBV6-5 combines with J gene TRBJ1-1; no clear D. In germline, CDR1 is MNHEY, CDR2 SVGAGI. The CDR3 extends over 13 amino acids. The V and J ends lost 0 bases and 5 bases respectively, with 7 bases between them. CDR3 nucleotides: TGTGCCAGCAGTTACTCGTTCGGGACTGAAGCTTTCTTT. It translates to CASSYSFGTEAFF.

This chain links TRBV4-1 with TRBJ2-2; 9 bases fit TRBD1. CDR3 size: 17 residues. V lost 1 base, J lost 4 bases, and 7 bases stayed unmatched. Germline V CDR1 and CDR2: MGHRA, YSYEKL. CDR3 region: CASSQGGTGFFTGELFF. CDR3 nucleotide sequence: TGCGCCAGCAGCCAAGGCGGGACAGGGTTTTTCACCGGGGAGCTGTTTTTT.

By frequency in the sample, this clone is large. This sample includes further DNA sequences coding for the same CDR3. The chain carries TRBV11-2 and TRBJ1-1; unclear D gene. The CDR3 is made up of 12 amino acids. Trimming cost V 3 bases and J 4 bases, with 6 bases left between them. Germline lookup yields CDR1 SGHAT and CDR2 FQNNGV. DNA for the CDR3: TGTGCCAGCAGCTTCGGAACCACTGAAGCTTTCTTT. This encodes CASSFGTTEAFF.

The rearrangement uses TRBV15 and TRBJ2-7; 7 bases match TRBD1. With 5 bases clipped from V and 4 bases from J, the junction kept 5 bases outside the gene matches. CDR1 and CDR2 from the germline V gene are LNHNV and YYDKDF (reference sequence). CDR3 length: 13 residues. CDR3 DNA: TGTGCCACCAGCGGGTCGACAGGGTACGAGCAGTACTTC. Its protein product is CATSGSTGYEQYF.

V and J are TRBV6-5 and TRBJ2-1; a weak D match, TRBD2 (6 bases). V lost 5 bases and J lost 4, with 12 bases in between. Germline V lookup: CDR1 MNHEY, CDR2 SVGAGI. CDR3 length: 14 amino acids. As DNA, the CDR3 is TGTGCCAGCAGTCTCAGCGGGCCTTACAATGAGCAGTTCTTC. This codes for CASSLSGPYNEQFF.

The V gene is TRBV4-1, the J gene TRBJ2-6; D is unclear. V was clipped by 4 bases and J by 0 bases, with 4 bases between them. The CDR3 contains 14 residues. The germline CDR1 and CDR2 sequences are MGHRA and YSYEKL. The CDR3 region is CASSPGSGANVLTF. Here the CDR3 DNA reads TGCGCCAGCAGCCCTGGCTCTGGGGCCAACGTCCTGACTTTC.

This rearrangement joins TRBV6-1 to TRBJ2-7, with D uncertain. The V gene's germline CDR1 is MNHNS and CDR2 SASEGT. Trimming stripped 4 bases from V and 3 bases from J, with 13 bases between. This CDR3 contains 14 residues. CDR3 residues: CASSGHPVDYEQYF. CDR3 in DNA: TGTGCCAGCAGTGGTCACCCGGTGGACTACGAGCAGTACTTC.

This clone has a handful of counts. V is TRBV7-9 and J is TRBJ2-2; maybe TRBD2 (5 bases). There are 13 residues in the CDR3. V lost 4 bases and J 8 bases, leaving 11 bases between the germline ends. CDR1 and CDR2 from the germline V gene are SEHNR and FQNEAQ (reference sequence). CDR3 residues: CASSWTGEGELFF. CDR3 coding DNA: TGTGCCAGCAGCTGGACTGGTGAAGGGGAGCTGTTTTTT.

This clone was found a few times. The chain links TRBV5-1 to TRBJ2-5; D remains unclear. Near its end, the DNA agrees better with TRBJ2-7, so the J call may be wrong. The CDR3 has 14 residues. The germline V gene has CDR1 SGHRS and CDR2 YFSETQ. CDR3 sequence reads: CASSLGPSSYEQYF. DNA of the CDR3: TGCGCCAGCAGCTTGGGACCAAGCTCCTACGAGCAGTACTTC.

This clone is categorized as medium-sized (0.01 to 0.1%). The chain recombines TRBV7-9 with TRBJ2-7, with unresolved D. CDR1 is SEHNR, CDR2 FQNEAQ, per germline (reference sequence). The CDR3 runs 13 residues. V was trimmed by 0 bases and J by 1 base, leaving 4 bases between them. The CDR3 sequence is CASSLARSYEQYF. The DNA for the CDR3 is TGTGCCAGCAGCTTAGCTAGGTCCTACGAGCAGTACTTC.